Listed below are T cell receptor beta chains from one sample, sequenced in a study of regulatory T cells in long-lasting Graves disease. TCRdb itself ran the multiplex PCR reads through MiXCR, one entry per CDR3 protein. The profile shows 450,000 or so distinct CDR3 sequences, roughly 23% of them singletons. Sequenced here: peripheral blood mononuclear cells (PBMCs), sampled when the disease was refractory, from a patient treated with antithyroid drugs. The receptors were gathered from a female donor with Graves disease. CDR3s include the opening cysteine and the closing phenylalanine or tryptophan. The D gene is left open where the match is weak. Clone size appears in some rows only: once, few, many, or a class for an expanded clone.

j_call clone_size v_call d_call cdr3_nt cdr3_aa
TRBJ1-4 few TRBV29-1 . TGCAGCGTTAGGGCAGCCAAAAATGAAAAACTGTTTTTT CSVRAAKNEKLFF
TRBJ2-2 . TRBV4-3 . TGCGCCAGCAGCCGACGACGGCACGGGAGTCGAACCGGGGAGCTGTTTTTT CASSRRRHGSRTGELFF
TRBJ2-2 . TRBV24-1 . TGTGCCACCAGTGAACCTTTCGGGGAGCTGTTTTTT CATSEPFGELFF
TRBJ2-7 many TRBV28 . TGTGCCAGCGCTAGATTCCGGGACGGTTCCTACGAGCAGTACTTC CASARFRDGSYEQYF
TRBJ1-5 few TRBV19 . TGTGCGGCCGGGGACATCGATAGCAATCAGCCCCAGCATTTT CAAGDIDSNQPQHF
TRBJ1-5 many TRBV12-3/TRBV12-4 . TGTGCCAGCAGTCGGGGGGGACCGAGGAGCAATCAGCCCCAGCATTTT CASSRGGPRSNQPQHF
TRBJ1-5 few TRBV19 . TGTGCCAGCTCCGGAACCTATAGCAATCAGCCCCAGCATTTT CASSGTYSNQPQHF
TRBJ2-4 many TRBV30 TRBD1 TGTGCCTGGAGGACAGGGGTCATTCAGTACTTC CAWRTGVIQYF
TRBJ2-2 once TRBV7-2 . TGTGCCAGCAGCTTAGGGACCGATACCAGGGAGCTGTTTTTT CASSLGTDTRELFF
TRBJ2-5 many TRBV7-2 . TGTGCCAGCAGCTTCGTCGGCCAAGAGACCCAGTACTTC CASSFVGQETQYF
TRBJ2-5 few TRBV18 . TGTGCCAGCTCACCAAAGATAGAAGAGACCCAGTACTTC CASSPKIEETQYF
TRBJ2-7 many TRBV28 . TGTGCCAGCAGGCCCTCGGGGGTGGATGGGCAGTACTTC CASRPSGVDGQYF
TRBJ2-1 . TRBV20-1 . TGCAGCCCCACGGCGTACAATGAGCAGTTCTTC CSPTAYNEQFF
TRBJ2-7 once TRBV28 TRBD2 TGTGCCAGCAGTCCGACTAGCGGGAGCACTTACGAGCAGTACTTC CASSPTSGSTYEQYF
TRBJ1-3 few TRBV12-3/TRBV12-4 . TGTGCCAGCAGTTTAATGGGAGAGAACACCATATATTTT CASSLMGENTIYF
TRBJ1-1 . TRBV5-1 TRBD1 TGCGCCAGCAGAATTACAGGGGGAAGGGAAGCTTTCTTT CASRITGGREAFF
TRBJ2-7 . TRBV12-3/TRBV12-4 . TGTGCCAGCAGTTTAGAGGGCGGGGGCGCCGCCTACGAGCAGTACTTC CASSLEGGGAAYEQYF
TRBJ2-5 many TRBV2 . TGTGCCAGCAGTGAAGAGGAGACCCAGTACTTC CASSEEETQYF
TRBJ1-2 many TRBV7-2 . TGTGCCAGCAGCCCCGGAGGGGGTAACTATGGCTACACCTTC CASSPGGGNYGYTF
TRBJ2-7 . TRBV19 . TGTGCCAGTAGTATGGGGAGCGGCTACGAGCAGTACTTC CASSMGSGYEQYF
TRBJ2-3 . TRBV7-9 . TGTGCCAGCAGCTTAGTGGCCACCACAGATACGCAGTATTTT CASSLVATTDTQYF
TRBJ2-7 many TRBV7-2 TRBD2 TGTGCCAGCAGCCTCGGGACTAGTCGCAACTACGAGCAGTACTTC CASSLGTSRNYEQYF
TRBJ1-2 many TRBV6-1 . TGTGCCAGCAGCCTCAGACCGTCACTCTATGGCTACACCTTC CASSLRPSLYGYTF
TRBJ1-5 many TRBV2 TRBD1 TGTGCCAGCAGGACGGACAGGGCTAGCAATCAGCCCCAGCATTTT CASRTDRASNQPQHF
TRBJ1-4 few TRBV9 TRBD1 TGTGCCAGCAGCATCCGGACAGGAACTAATGAAAAACTGTTTTTT CASSIRTGTNEKLFF
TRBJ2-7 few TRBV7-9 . TGTGCCAGCAGCATTTTACAGGGTGTGTTGCACGAGCAGTACTTC CASSILQGVLHEQYF
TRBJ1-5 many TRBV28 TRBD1 TGTGCCAGCTCTTCTCAGGGACAGGGTAACCAGCCCCAGCATTTT CASSSQGQGNQPQHF
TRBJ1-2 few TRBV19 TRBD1 TGTGCCACCTCACAGGGGGCAATTGGCTACACCTTC CATSQGAIGYTF
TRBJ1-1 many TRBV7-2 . TGTGCCAGCACCCGCGCCCGGACAAACACTGAAGCTTTCTTT CASTRARTNTEAFF
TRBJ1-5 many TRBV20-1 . TGCAGTGCCTCGAGAGGGGGGCCCAATCAGCCCCAGCATTTT CSASRGGPNQPQHF
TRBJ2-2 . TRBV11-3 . TGTGCCAGCAGCTTAGCATACGGGGAAACCGGGGAGCTGTTTTTT CASSLAYGETGELFF
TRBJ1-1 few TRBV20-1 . TGCAGTGCTAGAGTAGGGCAGGGTCGGACTGAAGCTTTCTTT CSARVGQGRTEAFF
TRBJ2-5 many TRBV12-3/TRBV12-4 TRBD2 TGTGCCAGCAGTCCTAGCGGGTCAGGCGGAGAGACCCAGTACTTC CASSPSGSGGETQYF
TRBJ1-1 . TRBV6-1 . TGTGCCAGCAGCGAAATGTTCACTGAAGCTTTCTTT CASSEMFTEAFF
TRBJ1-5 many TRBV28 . TGTGCCAGCAGTTTCTCAGGATATAGCAATCAGCCCCAGCATTTT CASSFSGYSNQPQHF
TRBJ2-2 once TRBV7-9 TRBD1 TGTGCCAGCAGACCCCGGGGGACAGGGAACACCGGGGAGCTGTTTTTT CASRPRGTGNTGELFF
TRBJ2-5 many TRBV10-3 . TGTGCCATCAAGACAGACAGGAAGGGGGAGACCCAGTACTTC CAIKTDRKGETQYF
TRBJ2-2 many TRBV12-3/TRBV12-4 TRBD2 TGTGCCAGCAGTCTCCGGCAGGGAGGGTTCGGGGAGCTGTTTTTT CASSLRQGGFGELFF
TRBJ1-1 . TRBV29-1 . TGCAGCGTTGATGGGGGGGCGGCTTTCTTT CSVDGGAAFF
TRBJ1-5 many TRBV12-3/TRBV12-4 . TGTGCCAGCAGTTTACAGGGTCCAGGACCCCAGCATTTT CASSLQGPGPQHF
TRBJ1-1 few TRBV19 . TGTGCCAGTAGTATCATTTACCCCACTGAAGCTTTCTTT CASSIIYPTEAFF
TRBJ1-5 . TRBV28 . TGTGCCATGTCGTATGAGCCCCAGCATTTT CAMSYEPQHF